This is a list of T cell receptor beta chains from one sample in a study of OX40 agonist ivuxolimab in advanced cancers. TCRdb keeps only in-frame clones here, not all; method: immunoSEQ multiplex PCR. The sample records around 56,000 clones, around 81% being singletons. This material consisted of CD4+ or CD8+ T cells sorted from blood, taken in a trial of the OX40 agonist ivuxolimab. The source of these receptors is an adult with an advanced solid tumor such as melanoma, head and neck, liver or kidney cancer. Both conserved end residues are part of each CDR3. Fields, in order: CDR3 protein, V gene, D gene, J gene. The D gene is left open where the match is weak.

CDR3 protein: CASSQGGGTEAFF
V gene: TRBV6-6
D gene: TRBD1
J gene: TRBJ1-1

CDR3 protein: CASSSYSGRALYEQYF
V gene: TRBV27
D gene: TRBD2
J gene: TRBJ2-7

CDR3 protein: CASSRLLAGGPGEQFF
V gene: TRBV27
D gene: TRBD2
J gene: TRBJ2-1

CDR3 protein: CATSRDRGLEKLFF
V gene: TRBV15
D gene: TRBD1
J gene: TRBJ1-4

CDR3 protein: CASSFRGEQFF
V gene: TRBV5-1
D gene: NA
J gene: TRBJ2-1

CDR3 protein: CASRPVAAYNEQFF
V gene: TRBV9
D gene: NA
J gene: TRBJ2-1

CDR3 protein: CASSSTGLDTQYF
V gene: TRBV7-8
D gene: NA
J gene: TRBJ2-3

CDR3 protein: CASRAGGGSSYEQYF
V gene: TRBV28
D gene: TRBD2
J gene: TRBJ2-7

CDR3 protein: CASSPPRQEKYTGELFF
V gene: TRBV18
D gene: NA
J gene: TRBJ2-2

CDR3 protein: CASSSGQGYGYTF
V gene: TRBV28
D gene: TRBD1
J gene: TRBJ1-2

CDR3 protein: CASSGAGGDGNQPQHF
V gene: TRBV28
D gene: NA
J gene: TRBJ1-5

CDR3 protein: CASSLEVVEAFF
V gene: TRBV7-9
D gene: NA
J gene: TRBJ1-1

CDR3 protein: CATSRGVGGQVDEQFF
V gene: TRBV15
D gene: TRBD2
J gene: TRBJ2-1

CDR3 protein: CASSYSRVHNYGYTF
V gene: TRBV6-6
D gene: NA
J gene: TRBJ1-2

CDR3 protein: CASRTEQGGYTF
V gene: TRBV10-3
D gene: NA
J gene: TRBJ1-2

CDR3 protein: CASSLAGAYEQYF
V gene: TRBV18
D gene: TRBD2
J gene: TRBJ2-7

CDR3 protein: CASSSGVGGYTF
V gene: TRBV13
D gene: NA
J gene: TRBJ1-2

CDR3 protein: CASTLTRSDTEAFF
V gene: TRBV2
D gene: NA
J gene: TRBJ1-1

CDR3 protein: CASSIASGGSYEQYF
V gene: TRBV19
D gene: TRBD2
J gene: TRBJ2-7

CDR3 protein: CACSRDISNQPQHF
V gene: TRBV30
D gene: NA
J gene: TRBJ1-5

CDR3 protein: CASSLGSQGENTEAFF
V gene: TRBV5-6
D gene: TRBD1
J gene: TRBJ1-1

CDR3 protein: CASSLPIGGRNTEAFF
V gene: TRBV5-1
D gene: NA
J gene: TRBJ1-1

CDR3 protein: CASSLLTGNYEQFF
V gene: TRBV27
D gene: NA
J gene: TRBJ2-1

CDR3 protein: CASSATGTGSYEQYF
V gene: TRBV6-1
D gene: TRBD1
J gene: NA

CDR3 protein: CASSLVAGGTDTQYF
V gene: TRBV7-2
D gene: TRBD2
J gene: TRBJ2-3

CDR3 protein: CASRPVGSSGNTIYF
V gene: TRBV5-1
D gene: NA
J gene: TRBJ1-3

CDR3 protein: CASSRTGTGELFF
V gene: TRBV7-3
D gene: NA
J gene: TRBJ2-2

CDR3 protein: CSVEENEKLFF
V gene: TRBV29-1
D gene: NA
J gene: TRBJ1-4

CDR3 protein: CASTGRPFTEAFF
V gene: TRBV6-1
D gene: NA
J gene: TRBJ1-1

CDR3 protein: CASRSGQGVTNEKLFF
V gene: TRBV11-2
D gene: TRBD1
J gene: TRBJ1-4

CDR3 protein: CASSDRTRREETQYF
V gene: TRBV7-9
D gene: TRBD2
J gene: TRBJ2-5

CDR3 protein: CASSSPGTGGNTIYF
V gene: TRBV28
D gene: TRBD1
J gene: TRBJ1-3

CDR3 protein: CSVQEGSASYNEQFF
V gene: TRBV29-1
D gene: NA
J gene: TRBJ2-1

CDR3 protein: CASSFVGDSMTGELFF
V gene: TRBV28
D gene: NA
J gene: TRBJ2-2

CDR3 protein: CASSLRADRETQYF
V gene: TRBV5-4
D gene: TRBD1
J gene: TRBJ2-5

CDR3 protein: CASSPEYNSPLHF
V gene: TRBV5-1
D gene: NA
J gene: TRBJ1-6

CDR3 protein: CASSTGTGNEQFF
V gene: TRBV2
D gene: NA
J gene: TRBJ2-1

CDR3 protein: CAISDGFYEQYF
V gene: TRBV10-3
D gene: NA
J gene: TRBJ2-7

CDR3 protein: CASTPRPGDVEQYF
V gene: TRBV7-9
D gene: NA
J gene: TRBJ2-7

CDR3 protein: CAISDRREPGELFF
V gene: TRBV10-3
D gene: TRBD2
J gene: TRBJ2-2

CDR3 protein: CASSQDEGRSPDTQYF
V gene: TRBV4-1
D gene: NA
J gene: TRBJ2-3

CDR3 protein: CASIPLGGITEAFF
V gene: TRBV7-9
D gene: TRBD1
J gene: TRBJ1-1

CDR3 protein: CASSRNTEAFF
V gene: TRBV19
D gene: NA
J gene: TRBJ1-1

CDR3 protein: CASSAPGDQPQHF
V gene: TRBV2
D gene: NA
J gene: TRBJ1-5